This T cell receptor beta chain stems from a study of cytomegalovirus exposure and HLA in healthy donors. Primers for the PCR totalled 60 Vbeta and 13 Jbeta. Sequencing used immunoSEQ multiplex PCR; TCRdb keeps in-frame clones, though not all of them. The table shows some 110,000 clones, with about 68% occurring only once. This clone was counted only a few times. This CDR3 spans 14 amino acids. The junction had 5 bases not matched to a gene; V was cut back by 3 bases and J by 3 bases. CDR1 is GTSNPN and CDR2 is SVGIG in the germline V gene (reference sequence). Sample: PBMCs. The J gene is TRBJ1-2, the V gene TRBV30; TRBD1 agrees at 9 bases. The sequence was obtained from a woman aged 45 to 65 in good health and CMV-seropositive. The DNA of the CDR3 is TGTGCCTGGAGGGCACAGGGGGCAGACTATGGCTACACCTTC. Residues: CAWRAQGADYGYTF.